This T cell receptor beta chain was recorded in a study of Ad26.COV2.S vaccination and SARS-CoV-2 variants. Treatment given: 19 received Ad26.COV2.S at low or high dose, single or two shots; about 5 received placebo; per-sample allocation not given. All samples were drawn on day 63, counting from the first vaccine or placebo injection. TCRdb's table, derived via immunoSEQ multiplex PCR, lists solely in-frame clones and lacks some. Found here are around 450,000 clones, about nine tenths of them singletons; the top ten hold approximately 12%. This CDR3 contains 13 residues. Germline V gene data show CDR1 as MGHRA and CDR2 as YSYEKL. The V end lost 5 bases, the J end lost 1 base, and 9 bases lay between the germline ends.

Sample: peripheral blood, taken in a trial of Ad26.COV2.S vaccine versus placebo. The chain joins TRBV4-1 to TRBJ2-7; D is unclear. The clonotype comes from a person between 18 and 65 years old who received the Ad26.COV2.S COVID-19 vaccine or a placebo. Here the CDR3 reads CASSETLSYEQYF. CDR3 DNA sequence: TGCGCCAGCAGCGAAACCTTATCCTACGAGCAGTACTTC.